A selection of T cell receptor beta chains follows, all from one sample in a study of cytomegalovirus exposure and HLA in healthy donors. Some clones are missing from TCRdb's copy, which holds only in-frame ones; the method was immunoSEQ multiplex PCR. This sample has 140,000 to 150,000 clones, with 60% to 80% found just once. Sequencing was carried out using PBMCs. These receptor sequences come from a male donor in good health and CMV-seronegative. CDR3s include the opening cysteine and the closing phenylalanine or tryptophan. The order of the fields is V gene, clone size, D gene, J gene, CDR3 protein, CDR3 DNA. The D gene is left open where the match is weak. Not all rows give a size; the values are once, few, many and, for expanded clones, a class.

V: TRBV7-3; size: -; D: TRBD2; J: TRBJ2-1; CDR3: CASSPGGASLIGSYNEQFF; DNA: TGTGCCAGCAGCCCCGGGGGGGCATCTCTTATTGGCTCCTACAATGAGCAGTTCTTC
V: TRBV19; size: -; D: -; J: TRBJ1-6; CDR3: CASSGTGTGESPLHF; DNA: TGTGCCAGTAGTGGTACCGGGACGGGGGAATCACCCCTCCACTTT
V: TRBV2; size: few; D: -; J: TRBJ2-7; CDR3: CASSEGGYEQYF; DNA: TGTGCCAGCAGTGAGGGGGGCTACGAGCAGTACTTC
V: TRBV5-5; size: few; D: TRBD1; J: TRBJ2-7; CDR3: CASSSGTGGYEQYF; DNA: TGTGCCAGCAGCTCCGGGACAGGGGGCTACGAGCAGTACTTC
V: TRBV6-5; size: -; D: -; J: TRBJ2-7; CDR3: CASSSYYEQYF; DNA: TGTGCCAGCAGCTCGTACTACGAGCAGTACTTC
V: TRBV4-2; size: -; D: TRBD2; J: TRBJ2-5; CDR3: CASSQPPGGGSQETQYF; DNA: TGTGCCAGCAGCCAACCTCCGGGCGGGGGGAGCCAAGAGACCCAGTACTTC
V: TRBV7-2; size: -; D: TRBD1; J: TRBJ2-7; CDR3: CASTTGVGAYEQYF; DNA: TGTGCCAGCACCACAGGGGTGGGGGCCTACGAGCAGTACTTC
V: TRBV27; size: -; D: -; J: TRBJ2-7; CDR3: CASSLGAVYEQYF; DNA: TGTGCCAGCAGTTTAGGGGCAGTCTACGAGCAGTACTTC
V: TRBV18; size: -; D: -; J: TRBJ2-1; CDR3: CASSKMTGDNEQFF; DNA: TGTGCCAGCTCAAAAATGACAGGCGACAATGAGCAGTTCTTC
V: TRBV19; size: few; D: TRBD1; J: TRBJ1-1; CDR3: CASSIRGHTEAFF; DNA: TGTGCCAGTAGTATCAGGGGGCACACTGAAGCTTTCTTT
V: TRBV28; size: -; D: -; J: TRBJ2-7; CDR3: CASSSGSYYEQYF; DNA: TGTGCCAGCAGTTCCGGGAGCTACTACGAGCAGTACTTC
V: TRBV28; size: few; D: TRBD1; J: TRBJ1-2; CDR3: CAGGDLGQGIGAGYTF; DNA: TGTGCCGGCGGGGACCTTGGACAGGGAATAGGGGCTGGCTACACCTTC
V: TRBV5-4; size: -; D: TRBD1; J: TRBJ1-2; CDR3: CASSPGTVNYGYTF; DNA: TGTGCCAGCAGCCCAGGGACAGTAAACTATGGCTACACCTTC
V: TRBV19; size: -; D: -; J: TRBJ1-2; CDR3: CASGRLQAEGYTF; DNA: TGTGCCAGTGGGCGGTTACAGGCTGAGGGCTACACCTTC
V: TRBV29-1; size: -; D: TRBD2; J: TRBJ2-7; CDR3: CSVAGTRVYEQYF; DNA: TGCAGCGTTGCTGGGACTAGAGTCTACGAGCAGTACTTC
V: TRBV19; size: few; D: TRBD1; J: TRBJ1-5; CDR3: CASKGPGGSNQPQHF; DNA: TGTGCCAGTAAAGGACCAGGGGGCAGCAATCAGCCCCAGCATTTT
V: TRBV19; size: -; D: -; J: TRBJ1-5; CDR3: CASSSDRNNQPQHF; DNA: TGTGCCAGTAGTTCCGACAGAAACAATCAGCCCCAGCATTTT
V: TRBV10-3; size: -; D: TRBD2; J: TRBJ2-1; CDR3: CAISDQDREDEQFF; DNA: TGTGCCATCAGTGATCAGGACCGGGAGGATGAGCAGTTCTTC
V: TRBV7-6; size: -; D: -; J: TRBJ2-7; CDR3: CASSTDGGAYEQYF; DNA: TGTGCCAGCAGTACAGATGGGGGCGCGTACGAGCAGTACTTC
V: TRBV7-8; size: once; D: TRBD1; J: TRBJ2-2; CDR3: CASSFLDRVITGELFF; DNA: TGTGCCAGCAGCTTCCTAGACAGGGTGATCACCGGGGAGCTGTTTTTT
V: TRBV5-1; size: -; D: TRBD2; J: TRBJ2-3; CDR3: CASSPSGTYTDTQYF; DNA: TGCGCCAGCAGTCCTAGCGGGACCTACACAGATACGCAGTATTTT
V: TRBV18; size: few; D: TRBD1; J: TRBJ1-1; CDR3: CASSTGQGGNTEAFF; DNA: TGTGCCAGCTCAACGGGACAGGGGGGCAACACTGAAGCTTTCTTT
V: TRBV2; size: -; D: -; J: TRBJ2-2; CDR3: CASRQVEGTGELFF; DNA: TGTGCCAGCAGACAGGTGGAAGGGACCGGGGAGCTGTTTTTT
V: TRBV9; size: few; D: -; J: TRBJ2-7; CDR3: CASSVESSGYEQYF; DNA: TGTGCCAGCAGCGTAGAGTCCTCGGGTTACGAGCAGTACTTC
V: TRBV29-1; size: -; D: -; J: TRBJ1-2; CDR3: CSVAARGYGYTF; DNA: TGCAGCGTTGCGGCCAGGGGATATGGCTACACCTTC
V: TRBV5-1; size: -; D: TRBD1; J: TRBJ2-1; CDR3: CASTPGQGRVYNEQFF; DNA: TGCGCCAGCACCCCCGGACAGGGAAGGGTTTACAATGAGCAGTTCTTC
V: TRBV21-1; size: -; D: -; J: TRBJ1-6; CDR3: CASSNTQKGQGVQVDNSPLHF; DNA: TGTGCCAGCAGCAACACACAAAAGGGACAGGGAGTCCAGGTCGATAATTCACCCCTCCACTTT
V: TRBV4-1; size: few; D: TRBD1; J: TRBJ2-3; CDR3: CASSPGQGLGTDTQYF; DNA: TGCGCCAGCAGCCCAGGACAGGGTTTAGGCACAGATACGCAGTATTTT
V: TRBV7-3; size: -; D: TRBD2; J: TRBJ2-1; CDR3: CASSPGGLYEQFF; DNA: TGTGCCAGCAGCCCGGGGGGGCTATATGAGCAGTTCTTC
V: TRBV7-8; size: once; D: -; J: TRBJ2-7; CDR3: CASSPRVSGRNYEQYF; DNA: TGTGCCAGCAGCCCCAGGGTCTCCGGACGGAACTACGAGCAGTACTTC
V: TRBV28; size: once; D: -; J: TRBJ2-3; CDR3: CASSLVLTDTQYF; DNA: TGTGCCAGCAGCCTCGTACTAACAGATACGCAGTATTTT